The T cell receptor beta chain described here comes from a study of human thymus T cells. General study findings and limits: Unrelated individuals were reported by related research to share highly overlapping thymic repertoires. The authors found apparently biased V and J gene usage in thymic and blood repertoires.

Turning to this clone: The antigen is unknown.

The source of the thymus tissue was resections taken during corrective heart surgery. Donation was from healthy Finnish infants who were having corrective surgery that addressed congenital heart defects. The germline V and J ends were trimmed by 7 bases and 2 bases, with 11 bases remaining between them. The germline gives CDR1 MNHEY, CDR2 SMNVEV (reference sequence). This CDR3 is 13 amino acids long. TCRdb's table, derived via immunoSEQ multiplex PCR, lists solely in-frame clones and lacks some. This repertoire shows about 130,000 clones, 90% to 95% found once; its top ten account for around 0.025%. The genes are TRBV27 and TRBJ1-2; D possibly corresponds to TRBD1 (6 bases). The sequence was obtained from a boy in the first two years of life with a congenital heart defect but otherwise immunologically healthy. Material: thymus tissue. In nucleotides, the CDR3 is TGTGCCAGCAAGGGGGTCCCGAACTATGGCTACACCTTC. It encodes CASKGVPNYGYTF.